The 16 T cell receptor beta chains listed next were all sequenced from one sample in a study of cytomegalovirus exposure and HLA in healthy donors. PCR primers comprised 60 Vbeta and 13 Jbeta primers. Clones were sequenced by immunoSEQ multiplex PCR, and TCRdb holds only the in-frame ones, with some missing. The profile shows some 150,000 clones, approximately 80% of them singletons. The sequencing sample was made of PBMCs. These receptors were obtained from a man aged 50 to 59 in good health and CMV-seropositive.

V gene TRBV11-2 combines with J gene TRBJ2-2; possible D gene TRBD1, 5 bases. Per germline, CDR1 SGHAT and CDR2 FQNNGV. This CDR3 contains 19 residues. V gave up 4 bases and J gave up 3 bases, with 24 bases separating them. In DNA form, the CDR3 reads TGTGCCAGCAGCTCCGCGCGAGGAAAGGGGTCCGCTCACACCGGGGAGCTGTTTTTT. Its translation: CASSSARGKGSAHTGELFF.

Concerning this clone: The junction departs from the called germline gene at one end, perhaps through a read error. The chain has TRBV19 and TRBJ2-6; TRBD1 is a possible D gene (5 bases). This CDR3 contains 15 residues. From germline, CDR1 is LNHDA and CDR2 SQIVND (reference sequence). In nucleotides, the CDR3 is TGTGCCAGTAGTACTGTAAGGTCTGGGGCCAACGGCCTGACTTTC. This encodes CASSTVRSGANGLTF.

The chain links TRBV6-5 to TRBJ1-2; no clear D gene. V shed 0 bases and J shed 8 bases, with 16 bases lying between them. CDR1 is MNHEY and CDR2 is SVGAGI in the germline V gene. The CDR3 totals 15 residues. CDR3 region: CASSYSGSSEEGYTF. CDR3 nucleotides: TGTGCCAGCAGTTACTCCGGGTCTTCGGAGGAAGGCTACACCTTC.

This clone turned up a few times. The CDR3 coding sequence is TGCGCCAGCAGCTTGGCTGGACTAGCGTTGGAGACCCAGTACTTC. This sequence encodes CASSLAGLALETQYF. The chain carries TRBV5-1 and TRBJ2-5, with 9 bases that match TRBD2. The germline CDR1 and CDR2 sequences are SGHRS and YFSETQ. CDR3 length: 15 residues. V dropped 0 bases and J dropped 5; count of bases not matched to a gene: 5.

This clone is a singleton in its sample. J is TRBJ2-2 and V is TRBV30; a possible D gene is TRBD2 (6 bases). The germline V gene has CDR1 GTSNPN and CDR2 SVGIG (reference sequence). CDR3 length equals 14 residues. The V end was cut by 1 base, the J end by 9 bases, with 15 bases between. This chain's CDR3 is CAWSALVAARELFF. CDR3 DNA: TGTGCCTGGAGTGCCCTGGTAGCGGCCAGGGAGCTGTTTTTT.

The V and J genes are TRBV4-3 and TRBJ1-6; no definite D call. V lost 0 bases, J lost 7 bases, and 7 bases lay in between. This CDR3 is 14 amino acids long. Germline loops: CDR1 LGHNA, CDR2 YSLEER. CDR3 in DNA: TGCGCCAGCAGCCAAGAATTTAGAAATTCACCCCTCCACTTT. Its protein product is CASSQEFRNSPLHF.

The chain couples TRBV27 to TRBJ1-2, with D possibly being TRBD1 (5 bases). Germline assignment: CDR1 MNHEY and CDR2 SMNVEV (reference sequence). The CDR3 contains 13 residues. Between the trimmed V and J ends, which lost 3 bases and 6 bases, there was a span of 11 bases. The chain's CDR3 is CASSFPGGDGYTF. CDR3 coding DNA: TGTGCCAGCAGTTTCCCCGGGGGGGATGGCTACACCTTC.

This clone was counted a few times. V usage is TRBV7-9 and J usage is TRBJ1-1, with D perhaps TRBD1 (6 bases). Between the trimmed V and J ends, which lost 5 bases and 3 bases, there was a span of 22 bases. The germline gives CDR1 SEHNR, CDR2 FQNEAQ (reference sequence). The CDR3 sequence is 17 residues long. DNA of the CDR3: TGTGCCAGCAGCCAAGATCCAAAGGGGGGGCTGTACACTGAAGCTTTCTTT. Its protein is CASSQDPKGGLYTEAFF.

V gene TRBV25-1 combines with J gene TRBJ2-5; D is possibly TRBD2 (6 bases). CDR1 MGHDK and CDR2 SYGVNS come from the germline V gene. This CDR3 contains 13 residues. The V end was cut by 1 base, the J end by 5 bases, with 8 bases between. In DNA, the CDR3 is TGTGCCAGCAGTGAATCGGGGAGGGAGACCCAGTACTTC. Protein sequence: CASSESGRETQYF.

This clone showed up just once. This sequence joins TRBV7-8 and TRBJ2-3, with D possibly being TRBD2 (6 bases). The length of the CDR3 is 16 residues. Germline CDR1 is SGHVS and CDR2 is FQNEAQ. V was cut by 0 bases and J by 2 bases, with 12 bases left in between. This CDR3 reads CASSLAGDSNTDTQYF. The DNA of the CDR3 is TGTGCCAGCAGCTTAGCGGGGGACTCCAACACAGATACGCAGTATTTT.

As to this clone: One end of the junction does not line up with germline, which may come from a read error. The chain links TRBV7-9 to TRBJ1-1; TRBD1 aligns across 9 bases. CDR3 size: 15 residues. In germline, CDR1 is SEHNR, CDR2 FQNEAQ (reference sequence). The CDR3 DNA reads TGTTCCAGCAGCTCACAGGGGGCGATCCCCCCTGAAGCTTTCTTT. Translation gives CSSSSQGAIPPEAFF.

The J gene is TRBJ2-5, the V gene TRBV5-1; 13 positions match TRBD2. The junction had 4 bases not matched to a gene; V was cut back by 4 bases and J by 7 bases. Germline V gives CDR1 SGHRS, CDR2 YFSETQ. CDR3 length equals 14 residues. In DNA, the CDR3 is TGCGCCAGCAGCGGACTAGCGGGGGACGGGACCCAGTACTTC. It encodes CASSGLAGDGTQYF.

CDR3 sequence: CASSTMTGINEKLFF. CDR3 DNA sequence: TGTGCCAGCAGCACCATGACAGGGATTAATGAAAAACTGTTTTTT. This rearrangement joins TRBV14 to TRBJ1-4; TRBD1 agrees at 7 bases. The V segment lost 5 bases and the J segment 4 bases; nucleotides outside the gene matches: 7. This CDR3 has 15 residues. CDR1 and CDR2 (germline): SGHDN, FVKESK.

CDR3 residues: CASSPGTSGRFEYYEQYF. In nucleotides, the CDR3 is TGCGCCAGCAGCCCAGGGACTAGCGGGAGATTTGAGTACTACGAGCAGTACTTC. V is TRBV5-1 and J is TRBJ2-7; 14 bases align to TRBD2. The CDR3 loop spans 18 amino acids. Germline V gene lookup returns CDR1 SGHRS and CDR2 YFSETQ. After removal of 4 bases from V and 3 bases from J, the junction contained 12 bases not matched to a gene.

V usage is TRBV28 and J usage is TRBJ1-3, with unresolved D. Trimming stripped 5 bases from V and 0 bases from J, with 11 bases between. The length of the CDR3 is 15 residues. The germline V gene has CDR1 MDHEN and CDR2 SYDVKM. DNA for the CDR3: TGTGCCAGCAGTCTTAACACCCGCTCTGGAAACACCATATATTTT. It is translated as CASSLNTRSGNTIYF.

The chain recombines TRBV4-2 with TRBJ1-4, with a tentative D call TRBD1 (5 bases). The CDR3 is 15 residues long. Trimming removed 1 base at V and 5 bases at J, with 11 bases between. Looked up from germline, CDR1 is LGHNA and CDR2 is YNFKEQ. The CDR3 spells CASSQAPGLNEKLFF. CDR3 nucleotides: TGTGCCAGCAGCCAAGCCCCGGGACTCAATGAAAAACTGTTTTTT.